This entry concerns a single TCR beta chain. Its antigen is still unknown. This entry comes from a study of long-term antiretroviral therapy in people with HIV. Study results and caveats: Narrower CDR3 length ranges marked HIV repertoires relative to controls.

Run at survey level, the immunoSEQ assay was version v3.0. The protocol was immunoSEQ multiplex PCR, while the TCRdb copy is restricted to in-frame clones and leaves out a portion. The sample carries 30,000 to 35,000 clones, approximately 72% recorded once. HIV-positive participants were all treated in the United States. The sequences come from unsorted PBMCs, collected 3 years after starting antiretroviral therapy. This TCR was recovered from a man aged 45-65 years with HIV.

Written as DNA, the CDR3 is TGCAGCGTTCACCCAGGGGGAAATGAGCAGTTCTTC. Encoded protein: CSVHPGGNEQFF. This chain uses TRBV29-1 with TRBJ2-1; 7 positions match TRBD1. Per the germline V gene, CDR1 is SQVTM and CDR2 is ANQGSEA. The CDR3 covers 12 residues. V lost 5 bases, J lost 7 bases, and 5 bases stayed unmatched.